This T cell receptor beta chain emerged from a study of blood T cell repertoires in COVID-19. This clone showed up just a few times. As processed by the authors: Amplifying reference gene primers gave estimates of nucleated cell counts. Assay used: immunoSEQ multiplex PCR; TCRdb lists only in-frame clones, some missing. V and J calls and clone size are copied from that table; D and trimming were computed from the DNA. The sample has 90,000 to 140,000 clones, over 75% seen once. This CDR3 comprises 12 residues. CDR1 and CDR2 from the germline V gene are SQVTM and ANQGSEA. Trimming left V 4 bases short and J 5 bases short, with 11 bases between.

The TCR was taken from a man between 45 and 60 years old with acute or convalescent COVID-19. The sample comprised peripheral blood. The genes are TRBV29-1 and TRBJ2-5; D perhaps matches TRBD2 (6 bases). CDR3 loop: CSVARGMETQYF. CDR3 DNA: TGCAGCGTTGCTCGGGGGATGGAGACCCAGTACTTC.